This T cell receptor (beta chain) was identified in a study of T cell responses to AZD1222 COVID-19 vaccine. Study-level findings and limits: White British people made up most donors, females outnumbered males, and clonal diversity was possibly underestimated. Increased Spike-specific TCR breadth and depth were observed after two AZD1222 doses.

The protocol was immunoSEQ multiplex PCR, while the TCRdb copy is restricted to in-frame clones and leaves out a portion. Seen here are about 140,000 clones, 80% to 95% observed once, and the top ten hold 6% to 7%. Pooled samples include second doses given at about 4 or 12 weeks. Germline V CDR1 and CDR2: LNHDA, SQIVND (reference sequence). Germline trimming cut 7 bases from V and 5 bases from J; bases unmatched to any gene: 7. There are 14 residues in the CDR3. With respect to this clone: Its target is unknown.

V gene TRBV19 combines with J gene TRBJ2-3, with 9 bases lining up with TRBD2. The source was peripheral blood, collected 28 days after the second AZD1222 dose. This TCR came from an adult who received the AZD1222 COVID-19 vaccine. CDR3 sequence: CASMAGGPGDTQYF. The CDR3 bases are TGTGCCAGTATGGCGGGGGGGCCGGGAGATACGCAGTATTTT. Complete variable domain (other parts from reference TRBV19 and TRBJ2-3): DGGITQSPKYLFRKEGQNVTLSCEQNLNHDAMYWYRQDPGQGLRLIYYSQIVNDFQKGDIAEGYSVSREKKESFPLTVTSAQKNPTAFYLCASMAGGPGDTQYFGPGTRLTVL.